This T cell receptor beta chain appears in the sequencing data of a study of blood T cell repertoires in COVID-19. Study-wide context: The United States, Italy and Spain were the sources of the acute and convalescent COVID-19 samples.

This CDR3 spans 13 amino acids. V lost 4 bases to trimming and J lost 3 bases; unmatched junction nucleotides: 3. The V gene's germline CDR1 is SGHRS and CDR2 YFSETQ. Original handling: The assay estimated nucleated cells by amplifying reference gene primers. Using immunoSEQ multiplex PCR, the repertoire was profiled, and TCRdb retains in-frame clones only, with some absent. The V and J calls and clone size were taken over from that table, and D and trimming were inferred from the DNA. The table lists 430,000 or so clones, roughly 90% of them singletons. Seattle patients were enrolled during active infection and followed longitudinally.

The receptor's source is a man aged 18-30 years with COVID-19, enrolled during active disease. Source material: peripheral blood. The chain recombines TRBV5-1 with TRBJ2-7, with 8 bases identical to TRBD1. CDR3 region: CASSTDRGYEQYF. As DNA, the CDR3 is TGCGCCAGCAGCACAGACAGGGGCTACGAGCAGTACTTC.